The 21 T cell receptor beta chains below were found in one sample sequenced in a study of Graves' ophthalmopathy and Graves' hyperthyroidism. RNA transcripts served as template for amplifying TCR beta CDR3 sequences. RT-PCR was first run with HTBI primers, then multiplex PCR in a second round. TCRdb used MiXCR to reprocess the multiplex PCR reads, holding one entry per CDR3 protein. The sample shows 350,000 or so distinct CDR3 sequences, 17% of them seen only once. Sample: peripheral blood. These receptors all come from an adult man with Graves' ophthalmopathy.

The rearrangement uses TRBV5-1 and TRBJ2-7; 9 bases match TRBD1. Trimming at V came to 2 bases and at J to 4 bases, leaving 10 bases not matched to a gene. This CDR3 spans 16 amino acids. Germline CDR1 and CDR2: SGHRS and YFSETQ. CDR3 residues: CASSFGRRTGAYEQYF. The CDR3, as DNA: TGCGCCAGCAGCTTCGGAAGGAGGACAGGGGCGTACGAGCAGTACTTC.

Comments on this clonotype: A much larger clonotype is one base distant, so this may be a read error. This chain joins TRBV7-9 and TRBJ2-5, with 7 nucleotides matching TRBD1. This CDR3 region has 12 residues. Germline-derived CDR1 and CDR2 are SEHNR and FQNEAQ (reference sequence). CDR3 sequence reads: CASRDSRGTRYF. Written as DNA, the CDR3 is TGTGCCAGCAGGGACTCCAGGGGGACCCGGTACTTC.

This clonotype appeared a few times. This chain joins TRBV6-1 and TRBJ2-7; D is unresolved. Looked up from germline, CDR1 is MNHNS and CDR2 is SASEGT. V was shortened by 1 base and J by 3 bases, with 13 bases between the two germline ends. The CDR3 contains 15 residues. As DNA, the CDR3 is TGTGCCAGCAGTGAAGGGCAGACCTCCTACTACGAGCAGTACTTC. Protein: CASSEGQTSYYEQYF.

This clonotype was picked up many times. The chain combines TRBV6-2 or TRBV6-3 with TRBJ2-2; 9 bases are shared with TRBD2. CDR1 is MNHEY and CDR2 is SVGEGT in the germline V gene. V shed 8 bases, J shed 3 bases, and the junction held 7 bases outside the gene matches. The CDR3 spans 15 residues. CDR3 amino acids: CASFSGGFDTGELFF. CDR3 nucleotide sequence: TGTGCCAGCTTCAGCGGGGGGTTTGACACCGGGGAGCTGTTTTTT.

In its sample, this clonotype was seen many times. The chain links TRBV3-1 to TRBJ2-7; 7 positions agree with TRBD2. This CDR3 region has 14 residues. The junction had 5 bases not matched to a gene; V was cut back by 2 bases and J by 4 bases. Looked up from germline, CDR1 is LGHDT and CDR2 is YNNKEL (reference sequence). The CDR3 is CASSQWGTKYEQYF. The CDR3 coding sequence is TGTGCCAGCAGCCAATGGGGGACTAAATACGAGCAGTACTTC.

This clonotype was detected many times. V and J are TRBV30 and TRBJ1-1, with 7 bases fitting TRBD1. Germline V gene sequence: CDR1 GTSNPN, CDR2 SVGIG (reference sequence). The CDR3 totals 14 residues. After removal of 4 bases from V and 0 bases from J, the junction contained 5 bases not matched to a gene. CDR3 nucleotides: TGTGCCTGGAACCAGGGACAGATGAACACTGAAGCTTTCTTT. It yields the protein CAWNQGQMNTEAFF.

There are many counts of this clonotype. The V and J genes are TRBV19 and TRBJ2-7; the D is unclear. The CDR3 covers 15 residues. V gave up 3 bases and J gave up 3 bases, with 15 bases separating them. Germline-derived CDR1 and CDR2 are LNHDA and SQIVND (reference sequence). Here the CDR3 reads CASSISASMNYEQYF. The CDR3, as DNA: TGTGCCAGTAGTATTTCGGCCAGTATGAACTACGAGCAGTACTTC.

This clonotype showed up many times. The chain links TRBV2 to TRBJ1-5; D gene ambiguous. With 3 bases removed from V and 4 bases from J, the gap between germline ends came to 7 bases. This CDR3 has 13 residues. Germline lookup yields CDR1 SNHLY and CDR2 FYNNEI. Here the CDR3 DNA reads TGTGCCAGCAGTGATGACTTTAATCAGCCCCAGCATTTT. The encoded protein is CASSDDFNQPQHF.

Many counts were recorded for this clonotype. The J gene is TRBJ1-2, the V gene TRBV6-2 or TRBV6-3; 8 bases fit TRBD1. The CDR3 runs to 13 residues. V gave up 8 bases and J gave up 6 bases; unmatched junction bases: 8. Per germline, CDR1 MNHEY and CDR2 SVGEGT. This CDR3 reads CASRVTGADGYTF. Here the CDR3 DNA reads TGTGCCAGCCGGGTGACAGGGGCGGATGGCTACACCTTC.

The rearrangement uses TRBV6-5 and TRBJ2-5, with D unresolved. Germline V lookup: CDR1 MNHEY, CDR2 SVGAGI. The CDR3 covers 13 residues. V was clipped by 1 base and J by 5 bases, with 8 bases between them. The CDR3: CASSYLVRETQYF. The CDR3 DNA reads TGTGCCAGCAGTTACTTGGTCCGCGAGACCCAGTACTTC.

This clonotype has at least ten counts. This sequence joins TRBV6-2 or TRBV6-3 and TRBJ2-7; TRBD2 matches at 15 bases. V shed 8 bases and J 4 bases; nucleotides not matched to a gene: 3. The V gene's germline CDR1 is MNHEY and CDR2 SVGEGT. This CDR3 region has 14 residues. CDR3: CASQGLAGGYEQYF. In DNA, the CDR3 is TGTGCCAGCCAGGGACTAGCGGGAGGATACGAGCAGTACTTC.

This clonotype was recorded many times. The rearrangement joins TRBV7-8 to TRBJ1-1, with D possibly being TRBD1 (6 bases). Germline V gene data show CDR1 as SGHVS and CDR2 as FQNEAQ. Trimming removed 3 bases from V and 5 bases from J, with 13 bases in between. The CDR3 loop spans 14 amino acids. DNA for the CDR3: TGTGCCAGCAGCTTCTCTAGGGGGTCGACTGAAGCTTTCTTT. It encodes CASSFSRGSTEAFF.

This clonotype was counted between two and nine times. The chain combines TRBV9 with TRBJ2-2; D is uncertain. Germline V gene data show CDR1 as SGDLS and CDR2 as YYNGEE. The CDR3 sequence is 13 residues long. V was cut by 0 bases and J by 6 bases, with 6 bases left in between. CDR3 region: CASSVVGAGELFF. The CDR3 DNA sequence: TGTGCCAGCAGCGTAGTTGGGGCCGGGGAGCTGTTTTTT.

This clonotype was seen many times. The rearrangement links TRBV30 to TRBJ1-1, with D unresolved. CDR3 length: 13 amino acids. Germline V gene sequence: CDR1 GTSNPN, CDR2 SVGIG (reference sequence). Trimming shortened V by 1 base and J by 0 bases, and 6 bases separated the two germline ends. CDR3 in DNA: TGTGCCTGGAGTGGCAGTCTGAACACTGAAGCTTTCTTT. This gives the protein CAWSGSLNTEAFF.

This clonotype came up many times. The CDR3 reads CASSESTSGSETQYF. Written as DNA, the CDR3 is TGTGCCAGCAGTGAATCGACTAGCGGGAGTGAGACCCAGTACTTC. This chain connects TRBV6-4 to TRBJ2-5; 12 positions agree with TRBD2. Germline V gene sequence: CDR1 MRHNA, CDR2 SNTAGT. The CDR3 spans 15 residues. After removal of 3 bases from V and 5 bases from J, the junction contained 4 bases not matched to a gene.

This clonotype was seen many times. The chain uses TRBV6-2 or TRBV6-3 and TRBJ2-2; 8 bases agree with TRBD2. Germline CDR1 reads MNHEY; CDR2 reads SVGEGT. This CDR3 spans 14 amino acids. V lost 10 bases and J lost 7; bases outside the gene matches: 11. DNA of the CDR3: TGTGCCATCACGATAAGCGGGAGCGACGGGGAGCTGTTTTTT. Translation gives CAITISGSDGELFF.

Only a few counts were recorded for this clonotype. The junction does not match germline at one end; this may be a read error. CDR3 sequence (DNA): TGTGCCAGCAGGGAAGACAACCAAGAGACCCAGTACTTC. This sequence encodes CASREDNQETQYF. The genes are TRBV2 and TRBJ2-5, with D unclear. This CDR3 contains 13 residues. The V gene's germline CDR1 is SNHLY and CDR2 FYNNEI.

This clonotype was counted many times. The J gene is TRBJ2-7, the V gene TRBV11-2; 8 positions agree with TRBD2. V trimming: 5 bases; J trimming: 4 bases; junction bases outside the gene matches: 10. CDR1 SGHAT and CDR2 FQNNGV come from the germline V gene. This CDR3 region has 15 residues. CDR3 nucleotide sequence: TGTGCCAGCAGCCCCCAGGCGGCGGGAGGTTACGAGCAGTACTTC. Translation gives CASSPQAAGGYEQYF.

This clonotype occurred many times. The rearrangement joins TRBV27 to TRBJ2-7; D is perhaps TRBD1 (7 bases). Trimming pared 6 bases from V and 6 bases from J, leaving 18 bases between. The CDR3 runs to 14 residues. Germline V CDR1 and CDR2: MNHEY, SMNVEV (reference sequence). The CDR3 here is CASSNQGGEGEQYF. CDR3 DNA: TGTGCCAGCAGCAATCAGGGGGGCGAGGGCGAGCAGTACTTC.

This clonotype was picked up many times. The rearrangement uses TRBV6-1 and TRBJ1-2; TRBD1 is a possible D gene (5 bases). CDR3 length: 12 amino acids. V shed 7 bases and J shed 8 bases, with 14 bases lying between them. Per the germline V gene, CDR1 is MNHNS and CDR2 is SASEGT. The chain's CDR3 is CASTRGVRGYTF. The CDR3, as DNA: TGTGCCAGCACCCGGGGGGTACGAGGCTACACCTTC.

This clonotype was counted many times. This chain links TRBV6-1 with TRBJ2-7; D ambiguous. The CDR3 totals 14 residues. Per germline, CDR1 MNHNS and CDR2 SASEGT. The V end lost 0 bases, the J end lost 4 bases, and 10 bases lay between the germline ends. The CDR3 here is CASSEAAVGYEQYF. The CDR3 bases are TGTGCCAGCAGTGAAGCGGCCGTCGGATACGAGCAGTACTTC.